This T cell receptor beta chain was sequenced for a study of cytomegalovirus exposure and HLA in healthy donors. Study-level results: In terms of immune exposure information, only CMV serostatus was available. Analyzed later, association rates of TCRs varied across HLA loci, with DRB1 most and HLA-C fewest.

Primers included in the PCR were 60 Vbeta and 13 Jbeta primers. Here immunoSEQ multiplex PCR was the method, and the copy in TCRdb shows in-frame clones only, minus some. This table holds about 130,000 clones, around 83% found once. This clone has just one count. Antigen unknown. The CDR3 extends over 14 amino acids. V was cut by 1 base and J by 0 bases, with 5 bases left in between. The germline CDR1 and CDR2 sequences are SGHRS and YFSETQ. The J gene is TRBJ2-1, the V gene TRBV5-1; D is uncertain. Sequenced material: PBMCs. The receptor was isolated from a human donor in good health. CDR3 protein: CASSLPFSYNEQFF. CDR3 nucleotide sequence: TGCGCCAGCAGCTTGCCCTTCTCCTACAATGAGCAGTTCTTC.